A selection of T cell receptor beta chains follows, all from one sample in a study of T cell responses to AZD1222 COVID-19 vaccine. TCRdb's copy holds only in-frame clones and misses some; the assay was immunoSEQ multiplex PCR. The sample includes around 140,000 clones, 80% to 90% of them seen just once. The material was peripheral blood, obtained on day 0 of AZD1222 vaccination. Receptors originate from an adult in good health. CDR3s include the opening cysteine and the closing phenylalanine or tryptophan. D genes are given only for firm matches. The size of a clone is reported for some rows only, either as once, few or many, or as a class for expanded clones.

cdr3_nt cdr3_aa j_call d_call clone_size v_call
TGTGCCAGCAGCTTAAATGACCAGGGAGCCTATGGCTACACCTTC CASSLNDQGAYGYTF TRBJ1-2 NA NA TRBV7-8
TGCAGTGGAGGGGGACAGACTGAAGCTTTCTTT CSGGGQTEAFF TRBJ1-1 TRBD1 NA TRBV20-1
TGTGCCAGTAGTTACCGGGACAGCCGGGATGGCTACACCTTC CASSYRDSRDGYTF TRBJ1-2 TRBD1 NA TRBV19
TGTGCCAGCAACCCTTTGGGGGAGACCTACAATGAGCAGTTCTTC CASNPLGETYNEQFF TRBJ2-1 NA NA TRBV28
TGTGCCAGCAGCTTCTTCGAGACAGGGAATCCCGAGCAGTACTTC CASSFFETGNPEQYF TRBJ2-7 TRBD1 NA TRBV7-8
TGTGCCAGCAGCTTAGGACTAGCGGGGGGACAAGAGACCCAGTACTTC CASSLGLAGGQETQYF TRBJ2-5 TRBD2 NA TRBV7-6
TGTGCCAGCAGCCAGGAAAGGGTCACTGAAGCTTTCTTT CASSQERVTEAFF TRBJ1-1 NA NA TRBV14
TGTGCCAGCAGCTTACTGTCCCGACTCCAATCGGTCTATGGCTACACCTTC CASSLLSRLQSVYGYTF TRBJ1-2 NA NA TRBV13
TGTGCCAGCGCGAGCGGGAACACCGGGGAGCTGTTTTTT CASASGNTGELFF TRBJ2-2 NA NA TRBV9
TGTGCCAGCAGCGTAGTAGGCGGGGGGATAACCAGGGAGCAGTTCTTC CASSVVGGGITREQFF TRBJ2-1 TRBD2 NA TRBV9
TGTGCCAGCAGCCCCACCGGGGCGGGGGGATTCTACGAGCAGTACTTC CASSPTGAGGFYEQYF TRBJ2-7 TRBD2 NA TRBV9
TGTGCCAGCAACACAGGGGGGTCCTACGAGCAGTACTTC CASNTGGSYEQYF TRBJ2-7 TRBD1 NA TRBV6-6
TGTGCCAGCAGTGCGCGCATCTATGGCTACACCTTC CASSARIYGYTF TRBJ1-2 NA NA TRBV2
TGTGCCAGCAGCGGGGGGGGTCTCGGCCCTTATGGCTACACCTTC CASSGGGLGPYGYTF TRBJ1-2 NA NA TRBV7-9
TGTGCCAGCAGCTCCAATAGCTATGGCTACACCTTC CASSSNSYGYTF TRBJ1-2 NA NA TRBV5-4
TGCGCCAGCAGCCTAGGGACAGAGAGGGGCGATGGCTACACCTTC CASSLGTERGDGYTF TRBJ1-2 TRBD1 NA TRBV5-1
TGTGCCAGCAGCTTTTTCTTTGGGGGGAGCTCCTACAATGAGCAGTTCTTC CASSFFFGGSSYNEQFF TRBJ2-1 NA NA TRBV7-2
TGTGCCAGCATCCTGACAGGGGGATTCAATCAGCCCCAGCATTTT CASILTGGFNQPQHF TRBJ1-5 TRBD1 NA TRBV6-5
TGTGCCAGCAGCAGCTTGGGGGCTTATGGCTACACCTTC CASSSLGAYGYTF TRBJ1-2 NA NA TRBV6-5
TGCGCCAGCAGTCAAACTAGCGATGAGCAGTTCTTC CASSQTSDEQFF TRBJ2-1 TRBD2 NA TRBV23-1
TGTGCCAGCAGTGACGCGCAGCACACTGAAGCTTTCTTT CASSDAQHTEAFF TRBJ1-1 NA NA TRBV6-4
TGTGCCAGCAGTGAAAGAACCCGAGATGGTGGGGAGCAGTACTTC CASSERTRDGGEQYF TRBJ2-7 NA few TRBV2
TGTGCCAGCTCAACACAGGGTTACAATGAGCAGTTCTTC CASSTQGYNEQFF TRBJ2-1 NA NA TRBV18
TGTGCCAGTAGCCTTGATGGCGGACTAGCGGGCTCCTACGAGCAGTACTTC CASSLDGGLAGSYEQYF TRBJ2-7 TRBD2 NA TRBV19
TGTGCCAGCAGTTACTCTACGCAGGGTAGCACTGAAGCTTTCTTT CASSYSTQGSTEAFF TRBJ1-1 NA NA TRBV6-5
TGTGCCAGCAGTCCCTCAGGTTTGGGCAGGGGATTGGGTTCACCCCTCCACTTT CASSPSGLGRGLGSPLHF TRBJ1-6 NA once TRBV28
TGTGCCAGCAGCGGTGGGGGGGTTTCAGGAAACACCATATATTTT CASSGGGVSGNTIYF TRBJ1-3 NA NA TRBV9
TGTGCCAGTACCGGGACAGCCTCCTACGAGCAGTACTTC CASTGTASYEQYF TRBJ2-7 TRBD1 NA TRBV2
TGTGCCAGCAGCCAGACAGGGCCTGAAGCTTTCTTT CASSQTGPEAFF TRBJ1-1 TRBD1 once TRBV3-1/TRBV3-2
TGTGCCAGCAGTGAAAATATGAGAATTTGGGACTATGGCTACACCTTC CASSENMRIWDYGYTF TRBJ1-2 NA NA TRBV2
TGTGCCAGCAGTTCAGGGGGCGGCGCTAGCACAGATACGCAGTATTTT CASSSGGGASTDTQYF TRBJ2-3 TRBD1 NA TRBV5-4
TGTGCCAGCAGCGGTACCTACGAGCAGTACTTC CASSGTYEQYF TRBJ2-7 NA NA TRBV5-5
TGTGCCAGCAGCTTAGCACCGGGCCCAAACACTGAAGCTTTCTTT CASSLAPGPNTEAFF TRBJ1-1 NA NA TRBV7-6
TGCGCCAACAGACAGGGGTTCTACGAGCAGTACTTC CANRQGFYEQYF TRBJ2-7 TRBD1 NA TRBV10-1
TGTGCCATCAGTGAGTCCGGGGGACAAGAGACCCAGTACTTC CAISESGGQETQYF TRBJ2-5 NA NA TRBV10-3
TGTGCCAGCAGTTTAAGCCTCCCCGGGGCGCCCCAGCATTTT CASSLSLPGAPQHF TRBJ1-5 NA once TRBV28
TGTGCCAGTAGTATAGAGGGACAGGGACAGCCCCAGCATTTT CASSIEGQGQPQHF TRBJ1-5 TRBD1 NA TRBV19
TGTGCCAGCAGCTTAGTCCTGAGCTCCTATAATTCACCCCTCCACTTT CASSLVLSSYNSPLHF TRBJ1-6 NA NA TRBV11-2
TGTGCCAGCAACCGGGACAACCAAGAGACCCAGTACTTC CASNRDNQETQYF TRBJ2-5 NA NA TRBV2
TGTGCCATCAGTGAGTCAGCGGGGGGCACAGATACGCAGTATTTT CAISESAGGTDTQYF TRBJ2-3 TRBD2 NA TRBV10-3
TGCAGTGCTTCCCCCGGGACCCCTGGAGTCTTC CSASPGTPGVF TRBJ2-1 NA NA TRBV20-1
TGTGCCAGCAGATCGACCGCTAACTATGGCTACACCTTC CASRSTANYGYTF TRBJ1-2 NA NA TRBV12-3/TRBV12-4
TGTGCCAGCGGCCCGGTACTCTCCGAGCAGTTCTTC CASGPVLSEQFF TRBJ2-1 NA NA TRBV28
TGCAGTGCTAGTCGAGAGCCGGGACGCCAAGAGACCCAGTACTTC CSASREPGRQETQYF TRBJ2-5 NA NA TRBV20-1
TGTGCCAGCCCGGGACAGGGCCCCACAGATACGCAGTATTTT CASPGQGPTDTQYF TRBJ2-3 TRBD1 NA TRBV6-4